A selection of T cell receptor beta chains follows, all from one sample in a study of OX40 agonist ivuxolimab in advanced cancers. Generated by immunoSEQ multiplex PCR, the TCRdb table keeps only in-frame clones and is missing some. The sample shows roughly 34,000 clones, approximately 89% of them seen only once. This material consisted of CD4+ or CD8+ T cells sorted from blood, taken in a trial of the OX40 agonist ivuxolimab. The receptors here all came from an adult with an advanced solid tumor such as melanoma, head and neck, liver or kidney cancer. CDR3s include the opening cysteine and the closing phenylalanine or tryptophan. The D gene is left open where the match is weak. The size entry is marked missing in some rows and otherwise reads once, few, many or a size class.

NA,NA,TRBV9,TRBJ2-5,TGTGCCAGCAGCGAGAGGGCCCAAGAGACCCAGTACTTC,CASSERAQETQYF
TRBD1,NA,TRBV7-9,TRBJ2-3,TGTGCCAGCAGCTTAATTCAGGGGGCAGCAGATACGCAGTATTTT,CASSLIQGAADTQYF
NA,NA,TRBV27,TRBJ2-5,TGTGCCAGCAGTGCCTTGGACAGAAGAGAGACCCAGTACTTC,CASSALDRRETQYF
TRBD1,NA,TRBV2,TRBJ1-2,TGTGCCAGCAAACCGGTAACAGGGGCAAGGGATGGCTACACCTTC,CASKPVTGARDGYTF
NA,NA,TRBV7-3,TRBJ2-3,TGTGCCAGCAGCTCCCACCCCGAGGATACGCAGTATTTT,CASSSHPEDTQYF
NA,NA,TRBV11-2,TRBJ2-1,TGTGCCAGCAGCTCCCCCAAAAGCTCCTACAATGAGCAGTTCTTC,CASSSPKSSYNEQFF
TRBD1,NA,TRBV19,TRBJ2-2,TGTGCCAGTAGCTTCCCCAGGGGGACAGCAACCACCGGGGAGCTGTTTTTT,CASSFPRGTATTGELFF
TRBD1,NA,TRBV5-1,TRBJ1-1,TGCGCCAGCAGCCCCGATGACAGGGCGATAGCTTTCTTT,CASSPDDRAIAFF
NA,NA,TRBV2,TRBJ1-3,TGTGCCAGCAGCAGGGTACCTGGAAACACCATATATTTT,CASSRVPGNTIYF
TRBD2,NA,TRBV28,TRBJ2-1,TGTGCCAGCACTAGCGGGGGGGCCCTAAGGAATGAGCAGTTCTTC,CASTSGGALRNEQFF
TRBD1,NA,TRBV9,TRBJ2-3,TGTGCCAGCAGCGCGGACAGGGGGCGAGATACGCAGTATTTT,CASSADRGRDTQYF
TRBD2,NA,TRBV7-2,TRBJ2-7,TGTGCCAGCAGCTACAGGACTAGCGGGACCTACGAGCAGTACTTC,CASSYRTSGTYEQYF
NA,NA,TRBV5-6,TRBJ2-1,TGTGCCAGCAGCCCGACCGGGACACCCGTCGGGGATGAGCAGTTCTTC,CASSPTGTPVGDEQFF
TRBD2,once,TRBV6-1,TRBJ2-5,TGTGCCAGCAGCGATAGCGGGGGGGCACACTTC,CASSDSGGAHF
NA,NA,TRBV7-9,TRBJ2-2,TGTGCCAGCAGCTTAGTTGGCGGAACCGGGGAGCTGTTTTTT,CASSLVGGTGELFF
NA,NA,TRBV19,TRBJ1-1,TGTGCCAGTAGTGAGGCGAGACGTGAAGCTTTCTTT,CASSEARREAFF
TRBD1,NA,TRBV6-5,TRBJ1-5,TGTGCCAGCAGTTCCAGGGGGCCGGATCAGCCCCAGCATTTT,CASSSRGPDQPQHF
NA,once,TRBV7-3,TRBJ2-1,TGTGCCAGCAGTTTGTTAGGAAGGGGGAGCGATGAGCAGTTCTTC,CASSLLGRGSDEQFF
TRBD1,NA,TRBV5-1,TRBJ2-1,TGCGCCAGCAGCTTCACCGGACAGGTCCGGACCCTTTACCTTTACAATGAGCAGTTCTTC,CASSFTGQVRTLYLYNEQFF
NA,NA,TRBV5-4,TRBJ2-5,TGTGCCAGCAGCTCCACTCGGGGGCTAGAGACCCAGTACTTC,CASSSTRGLETQYF
NA,NA,TRBV6-5,TRBJ2-2,TGTGCCAGCAGTCGGAACACCGGGGAGCTGTTTTTT,CASSRNTGELFF
NA,NA,TRBV28,TRBJ1-5,TGTGCCAGCAGTTTAGGGGGGCCCACGGGGGCCGGTCAGCCCCAGCATTTT,CASSLGGPTGAGQPQHF
TRBD2,NA,TRBV29-1,TRBJ2-3,TGCAGCGTTGAAACTGCTAGCGGTAATACGCAGTATTTT,CSVETASGNTQYF
NA,NA,TRBV28,TRBJ2-2,TGTGCCAGCAGTTTGATTGTCATTGGCACCGGGGAGCTGTTTTTT,CASSLIVIGTGELFF
NA,NA,TRBV5-6,TRBJ2-7,TGTGCCAGCACCTTTATTGGGGCAGAGGAGCAGTACTTC,CASTFIGAEEQYF
TRBD2,NA,TRBV10-3,TRBJ2-2,TGTGCCATCAGCCCTAGCGGGGGGGCAACCGGGGAGCTGTTTTTT,CAISPSGGATGELFF
NA,few,TRBV11-2,TRBJ1-1,TGTGCCAGCGGACTTTTAAGGACTGAAGCTTTCTTT,CASGLLRTEAFF
NA,NA,TRBV19,TRBJ1-2,TGTGCCAGTAGTCGGGGAGGGTATGGCTACACCTTC,CASSRGGYGYTF
NA,NA,TRBV28,TRBJ1-2,NA,CASSPVGQGARGF
NA,NA,TRBV6-1,TRBJ1-1,TGTGCCAGCAGTGAGACGGCCGGGGCTGAAGCTTTCTTT,CASSETAGAEAFF
NA,NA,TRBV21-1,TRBJ1-4,TGTGCCAGCAGCAAAAAAGTAGAGGTAGGGAAACTGTTTTTT,CASSKKVEVGKLFF
NA,NA,TRBV2,TRBJ2-4,TGTGCCAGCAGTGAAAGTATCGGGACCCGCGGTTTCGCCTTC,CASSESIGTRGFAF
TRBD1,NA,TRBV18,TRBJ1-2,TGTGCCAGCTCACCGGGACAGTCTAACTATGGCTACACCTTC,CASSPGQSNYGYTF
NA,once,TRBV7-2,TRBJ2-3,TGTGCCAGCAGCCGGGTGGCGGGGACACACCTCGGGGATACGCAGTATTTT,CASSRVAGTHLGDTQYF
NA,NA,TRBV19,TRBJ2-5,TGTGCCAGTAGGAAGTCACAAGAGACCCAGTACTTC,CASRKSQETQYF
NA,NA,TRBV21-1,TRBJ1-5,TGTGCCAGCAGCAAAGGTGTTCGGCAGGGGAGAAAGTATAGCAATCAGCCCCAGCATTTT,CASSKGVRQGRKYSNQPQHF
NA,NA,TRBV19,TRBJ1-2,TGTGCCAGTACCTCCCTCCGGGACCGGGGCTACACCTTC,CASTSLRDRGYTF
TRBD2,NA,TRBV29-1,TRBJ2-7,TGCAGCGTCTCGACTAGCGGGAGTGGGGCCTACGAGCAGTACTTC,CSVSTSGSGAYEQYF
NA,NA,TRBV7-3,TRBJ2-5,TGTGCCAGCAGCGCCGGGACCAAAGAGACCCAGTACTTC,CASSAGTKETQYF
NA,NA,TRBV28,TRBJ2-7,TGTGCCAGCAGTATATCCCCCTCAGCCTACGAGCAGTACTTC,CASSISPSAYEQYF
NA,NA,TRBV2,TRBJ2-5,TGTGCCAGCAGTGTAGTTCGGGAGACCCAGTACTTC,CASSVVRETQYF
NA,NA,TRBV5-1,TRBJ2-3,TGCGCCAGCAGGGATGGGAGTGCCACAGATACGCAGTATTTT,CASRDGSATDTQYF
NA,NA,TRBV29-1,TRBJ2-3,TGCAGCGTTGAGACAGCGGGACAGACCACAGATACGCAGTATTTT,CSVETAGQTTDTQYF
NA,NA,TRBV2,TRBJ2-7,TGTGCCAGCAGTAACACAGCAAGTTCTTCCTACGAGCAGTACTTC,CASSNTASSSYEQYF
NA,NA,TRBV5-1,TRBJ2-3,TGCGCCAGCAGCCTCCTTTTGAGTCGCACAGATACGCAGTATTTT,CASSLLLSRTDTQYF
NA,NA,TRBV10-2,TRBJ1-6,TGCGCCAGCAGGGTACTGAATTCACCCCTCCACTTT,CASRVLNSPLHF
NA,NA,TRBV10-3,TRBJ1-2,TGTGCCATCAGTGAGAACAGGAACTATGGCTACACCTTC,CAISENRNYGYTF
TRBD2,NA,TRBV11-2,TRBJ2-2,TGTGCCAGCAGCCAACTGGGACTAGCAGGCACCGGGGAGCTGTTTTTT,CASSQLGLAGTGELFF
NA,NA,TRBV5-5,TRBJ1-3,TGTGCCAGCAGCCAGGGGAGCGGCACAGGGCTCTCTGGAAACACCATATATTTT,CASSQGSGTGLSGNTIYF